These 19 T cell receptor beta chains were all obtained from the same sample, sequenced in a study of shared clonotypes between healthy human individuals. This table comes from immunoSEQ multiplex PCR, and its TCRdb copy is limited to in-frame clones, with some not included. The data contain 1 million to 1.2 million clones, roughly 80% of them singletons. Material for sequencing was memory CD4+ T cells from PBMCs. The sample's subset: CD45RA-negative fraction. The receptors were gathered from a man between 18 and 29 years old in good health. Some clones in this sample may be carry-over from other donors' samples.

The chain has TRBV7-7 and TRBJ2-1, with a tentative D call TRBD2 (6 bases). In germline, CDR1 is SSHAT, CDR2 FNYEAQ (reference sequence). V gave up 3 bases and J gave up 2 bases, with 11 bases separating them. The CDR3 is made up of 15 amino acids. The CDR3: CASSFSSDPYNEQFF. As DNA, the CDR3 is TGTGCCAGCAGCTTCTCTAGCGACCCCTACAATGAGCAGTTCTTC.

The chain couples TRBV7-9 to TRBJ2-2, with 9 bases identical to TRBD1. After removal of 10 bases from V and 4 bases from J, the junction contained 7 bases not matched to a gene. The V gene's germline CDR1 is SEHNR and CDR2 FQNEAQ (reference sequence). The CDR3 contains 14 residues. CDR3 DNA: TGTGCCACCCCAGGACAGGGGATCACCGGGGAGCTGTTTTTT. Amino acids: CATPGQGITGELFF.

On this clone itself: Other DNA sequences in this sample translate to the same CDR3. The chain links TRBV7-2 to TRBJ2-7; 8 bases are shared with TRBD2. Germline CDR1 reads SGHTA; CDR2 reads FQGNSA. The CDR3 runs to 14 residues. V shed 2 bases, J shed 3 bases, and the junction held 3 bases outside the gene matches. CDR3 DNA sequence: TGTGCCAGCAGCTTACGGGAGGGAAGCTACGAGCAGTACTTC. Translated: CASSLREGSYEQYF.

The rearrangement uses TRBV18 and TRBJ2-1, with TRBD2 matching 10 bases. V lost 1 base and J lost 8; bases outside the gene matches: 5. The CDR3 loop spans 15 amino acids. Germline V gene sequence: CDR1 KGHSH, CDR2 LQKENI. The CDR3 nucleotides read TGTGCCAGCTCACCACGGACTAGCGGTGGCGATGAGCAGTTCTTC. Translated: CASSPRTSGGDEQFF.

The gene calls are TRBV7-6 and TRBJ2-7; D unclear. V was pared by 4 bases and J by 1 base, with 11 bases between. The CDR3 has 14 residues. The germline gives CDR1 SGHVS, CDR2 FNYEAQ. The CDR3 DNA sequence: TGTGCCAGCAGCTCTCAGCAGGAGTCCTACGAGCAGTACTTC. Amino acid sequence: CASSSQQESYEQYF.

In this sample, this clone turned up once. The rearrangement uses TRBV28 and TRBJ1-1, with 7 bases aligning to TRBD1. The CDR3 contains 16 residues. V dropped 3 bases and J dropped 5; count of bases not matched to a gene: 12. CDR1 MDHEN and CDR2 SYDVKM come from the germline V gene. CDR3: CASSLAGDSGSTEAFF. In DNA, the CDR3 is TGTGCCAGCAGTTTGGCCGGGGACAGCGGATCTACTGAAGCTTTCTTT.

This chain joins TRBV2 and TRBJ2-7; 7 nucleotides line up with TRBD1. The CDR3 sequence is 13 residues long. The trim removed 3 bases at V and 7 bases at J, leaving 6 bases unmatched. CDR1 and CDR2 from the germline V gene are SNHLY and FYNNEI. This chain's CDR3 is CASSETGSGEQYF. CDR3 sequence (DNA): TGTGCCAGCAGTGAGACAGGGTCGGGGGAGCAGTACTTC. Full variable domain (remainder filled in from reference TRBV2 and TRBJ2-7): EPEVTQTPSHQVTQMGQEVILRCVPISNHLYFYWYRQILGQKVEFLVSFYNNEISEKSEIFDDQFSVERPDGSNFTLKIRSTKLEDSAMYFCASSETGSGEQYFGPGTRLTVT.

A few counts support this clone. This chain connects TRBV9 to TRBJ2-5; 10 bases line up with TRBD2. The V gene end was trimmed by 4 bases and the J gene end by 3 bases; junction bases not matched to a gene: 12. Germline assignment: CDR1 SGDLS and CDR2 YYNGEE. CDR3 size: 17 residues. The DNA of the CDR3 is TGTGCCAGCAGCCAACCGGCTAGCGGGGGTCACAAAGAGACCCAGTACTTC. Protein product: CASSQPASGGHKETQYF.

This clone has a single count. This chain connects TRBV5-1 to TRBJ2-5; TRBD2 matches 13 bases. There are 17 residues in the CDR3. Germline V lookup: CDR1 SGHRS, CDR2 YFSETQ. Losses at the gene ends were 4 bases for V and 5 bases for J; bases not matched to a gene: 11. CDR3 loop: CASSPSLAGGSLETQYF. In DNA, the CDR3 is TGCGCCAGCAGCCCGTCACTAGCGGGAGGGAGTCTCGAGACCCAGTACTTC.

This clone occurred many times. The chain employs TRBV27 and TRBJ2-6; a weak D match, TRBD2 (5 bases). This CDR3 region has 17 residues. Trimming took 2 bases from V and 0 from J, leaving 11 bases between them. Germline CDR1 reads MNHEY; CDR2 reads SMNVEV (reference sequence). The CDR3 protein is CASSLRLRASGANVLTF. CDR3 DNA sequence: TGTGCCAGCAGTTTACGGTTGCGGGCCTCTGGGGCCAACGTCCTGACTTTC.

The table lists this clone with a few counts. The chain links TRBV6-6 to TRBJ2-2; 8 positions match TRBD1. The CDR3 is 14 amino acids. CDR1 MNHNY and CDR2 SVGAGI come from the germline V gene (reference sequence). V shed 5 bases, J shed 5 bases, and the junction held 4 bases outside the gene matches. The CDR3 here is CASSLRQGTGELFF. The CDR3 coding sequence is TGTGCCAGCAGTCTAAGACAGGGGACCGGGGAGCTGTTTTTT.

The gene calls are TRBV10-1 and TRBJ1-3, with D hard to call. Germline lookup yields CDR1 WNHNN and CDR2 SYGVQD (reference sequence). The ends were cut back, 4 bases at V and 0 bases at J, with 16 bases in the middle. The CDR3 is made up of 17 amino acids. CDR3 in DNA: TGCGCCAGCAGTGGCCCTCGGACGGCAAGCTCTGGAAACACCATATATTTT. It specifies CASSGPRTASSGNTIYF.

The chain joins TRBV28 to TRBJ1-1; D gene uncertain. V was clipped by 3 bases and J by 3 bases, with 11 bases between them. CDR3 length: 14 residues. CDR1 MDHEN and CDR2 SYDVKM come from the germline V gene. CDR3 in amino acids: CASSLGFSDTEAFF. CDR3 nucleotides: TGTGCCAGCAGTTTGGGGTTTAGCGACACTGAAGCTTTCTTT.

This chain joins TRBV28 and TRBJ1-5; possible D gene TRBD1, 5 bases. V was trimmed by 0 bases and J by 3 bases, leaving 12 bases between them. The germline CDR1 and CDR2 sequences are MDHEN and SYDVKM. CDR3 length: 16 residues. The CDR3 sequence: CASSLWQGSANQPQHF. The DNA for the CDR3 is TGTGCCAGCAGTTTATGGCAGGGTAGTGCCAATCAGCCCCAGCATTTT.

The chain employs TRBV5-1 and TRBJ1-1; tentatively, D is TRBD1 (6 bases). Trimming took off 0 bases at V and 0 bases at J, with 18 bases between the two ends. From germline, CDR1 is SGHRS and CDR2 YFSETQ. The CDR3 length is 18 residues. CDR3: CASSLAGGTPNMNTEAFF. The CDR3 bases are TGCGCCAGCAGCTTGGCCGGCGGGACACCGAATATGAACACTGAAGCTTTCTTT.

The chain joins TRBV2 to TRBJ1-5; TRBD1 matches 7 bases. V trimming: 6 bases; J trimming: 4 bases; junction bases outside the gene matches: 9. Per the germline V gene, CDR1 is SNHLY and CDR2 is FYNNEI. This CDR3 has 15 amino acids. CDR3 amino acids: CASRAIQGQNQPQHF. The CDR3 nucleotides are TGTGCCAGCAGGGCGATACAGGGGCAGAATCAGCCCCAGCATTTT.

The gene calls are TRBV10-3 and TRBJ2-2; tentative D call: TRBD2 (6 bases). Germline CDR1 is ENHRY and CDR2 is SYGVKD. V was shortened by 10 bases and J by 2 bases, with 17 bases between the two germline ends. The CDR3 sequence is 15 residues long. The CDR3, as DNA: TGTGCCACCGTAGGCAGGGAGGTTAACACCGGGGAGCTGTTTTTT. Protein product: CATVGREVNTGELFF.

CDR3 amino acids: CASSGAPVRQGEQPQHF. The CDR3 DNA reads TGTGCCAGCAGCGGGGCCCCAGTGAGACAGGGAGAACAGCCCCAGCATTTT. The J gene is TRBJ1-5, the V gene TRBV9, with TRBD1 matching 7 bases. Germline V gene sequence: CDR1 SGDLS, CDR2 YYNGEE. The V and J ends lost 3 bases and 7 bases, in that order; junction bases with no gene match: 16. The CDR3 consists of 17 residues.

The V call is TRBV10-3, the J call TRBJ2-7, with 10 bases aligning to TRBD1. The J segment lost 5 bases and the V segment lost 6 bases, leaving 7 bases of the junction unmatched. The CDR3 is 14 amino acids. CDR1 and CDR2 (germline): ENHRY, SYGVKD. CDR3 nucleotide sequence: TGTGCCATCAGGCCGGGACAGGGGACCCACGAGCAGTACTTC. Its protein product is CAIRPGQGTHEQYF.